The present TCR beta chain was sequenced within a study of cytomegalovirus exposure and HLA in healthy donors. 13 Jbeta primers and 60 Vbeta primers were used for the PCR. Repertoires were generated with immunoSEQ multiplex PCR, while TCRdb's copy carries only in-frame clones and drops some. The table shows 140,000 to 150,000 clones, with around three quarters occurring only once. Findings and limits, study-wide: Among the most significant clusters, several appeared linked to common viral pathogens in a later analysis. Highly shared variants forming one cluster were likely a sequencing artifact. HLA allele associations emerged for 17,000 or so TCR beta sequences in a later analysis, at 0.05 false discovery rate.

The V end was cut by 0 bases, the J end by 7 bases, with 12 bases between. CDR1 and CDR2 from the germline V gene are LGHNA and YSLEER. The CDR3 has 14 residues. This clone was detected a few times. Its target is unknown. The sequence came from a man between 35 and 55 years old in good health and CMV-seropositive. The specimen sequenced was PBMCs. The V and J genes are TRBV4-3 and TRBJ1-2; D is unclear. The CDR3, as DNA: TGCGCCAGCAGCCAAGAGGTAGATGGTTTTGGCTACACCTTC. This encodes CASSQEVDGFGYTF.